This T cell receptor (beta chain) stems from a study of blood T cell repertoires in COVID-19 (TCRdb year 2020). The study in broad terms: Collaborator samples came from the United States, Italy and Spain and covered acute and convalescent phases of COVID-19. The prospective study material was composed of cDNA or gDNA derived from T cells, B-cell-depleted T cells, or PBMCs. Deeply sampled blood TCRbeta repertoires from subjects exposed to, actively infected with, or recovered from COVID-19 were included in the dataset. The repertoires were released in a freely available public database intended as a resource for research on the immune response to SARS-CoV-2. Samples were obtained from the ongoing ImmuneRACE study (first 160 participants) and from 1,254 subjects provided by 6 global collaborators. A de-identified subject ID, COVID-19 status, age in years and sex were almost always included in the sample metadata. Where available, HLA class I and class II types were taken from metadata supplied by the sample provider and were not determined by assay-based typing. Study-level results and caveats: How much clinical and demographic metadata was included differed by source and by participant, and the metadata was provided uncurated.

The immunoSEQ Assay, a bias-controlled multiplex PCR, was used to amplify TCRbeta CDR3 regions from genomic DNA. On the study's bioinformatics: The number of nucleated cells in each sample was estimated by amplification of reference gene primers within the assay. Sequence reads were collapsed and filtered to measure the absolute abundance of every unique TCRbeta CDR3 rearrangement. For each sample, productive Simpson clonality was calculated as the square root of Simpson's diversity index across productive rearrangements. In its TCRdb copy, this immuneACCESS table keeps in-frame sequences only and misses some clones. Where compared with another copy, unresolved V genes explain less than half of these, and the others have no known cause. That table furnishes V, J and clone size, whereas the DNA furnished D and trimming. The sample table records approximately 160,000 clones; around 88% of these occur just once. The ten largest clones capture 3.6% of the sample.

In the prospective study, participants were 18 to 89 years old, resided in about two dozen geographic areas of the United States, and were enrolled through a virtual design. To assign participants to cohorts, the prospective study relied on clinical history that participants themselves reported in a screening survey and a study questionnaire. In the prospective study, mobile phlebotomists collected whole blood, serum and a nasopharyngeal or oropharyngeal swab from each participant. Over a 2-month period, participants in the prospective study had the option of providing additional blood draws and questionnaires. Before DNA extraction, blood samples from the prospective study were shipped at room temperature or frozen. Regarding this clone: Its antigen specificity is not known. Nothing much larger sits one base from this clone, and base qualities are not available.

The cysteine opens and the phenylalanine closes a CDR3 of 14 amino acids. This entry keeps only the CDR3 DNA: 42 bases, framed from base 1. CDR1 and CDR2 were assigned from the germline V gene (reference sequence) as LGHDT and YNNKEL. V loses 1 base, J loses 3 bases, and the germline ends lie 9 bases apart. Recombination linked TRBV3-1 (or the pseudogene TRBV3-2) to TRBJ1-2; confidence is insufficient to name the D gene. The origin of this receptor is a woman between 50 and 59 years old in a cohort exposed to, infected with or recovered from COVID-19 (not recorded which). Sequenced: PBMCs or T cells enriched from blood (not recorded which). The CDR3 loop reads CASSQVVMDYGYTF. The nucleotide sequence reads as follows: TGTGCCAGCAGCCAAGTAGTCATGGACTATGGCTACACCTTC.